This entry lists 27 T cell receptor beta chains sequenced from one sample in a study of blood T cell repertoires in COVID-19. Repertoires were generated with immunoSEQ multiplex PCR, while TCRdb's copy carries only in-frame clones and drops some. The sample lists 150,000 to 200,000 clones, approximately 90% seen once, with approximately 2.4% in the top ten. The sequenced sample was peripheral blood. The origin of the receptors is a man between 18 and 35 years old with acute or convalescent COVID-19.

The rearrangement uses TRBV7-2 and TRBJ1-1, with 8 bases aligning to TRBD1. From germline, CDR1 is SGHTA and CDR2 FQGNSA. CDR3 size: 15 residues. V shed 2 bases, J shed 5 bases, and the junction held 7 bases outside the gene matches. The CDR3, as DNA: TGTGCCAGCAGCTTATCCGGCAGGGGGCCAACTGAAGCTTTCTTT. Its protein product is CASSLSGRGPTEAFF.

The V and J genes are TRBV9 and TRBJ1-1; 10 nucleotides line up with TRBD1. The V gene end was trimmed by 1 base and the J gene end by 0 bases; junction bases not matched to a gene: 12. Germline values: CDR1 SGDLS, CDR2 YYNGEE. This CDR3 is 19 amino acids long. The CDR3, as DNA: TGTGCCAGCAGCGTATGGGGGACAGGGGAGTTCAGCATGAACACTGAAGCTTTCTTT. This codes for CASSVWGTGEFSMNTEAFF.

A note on this clone: Distinct nucleotide sequences in the sample also encode this CDR3. The rearrangement links TRBV5-1 to TRBJ2-3; D is unclear. Germline CDR1 and CDR2: SGHRS and YFSETQ. V was shortened by 2 bases and J by 2 bases, with 3 bases between the two germline ends. The CDR3 spans 12 residues. CDR3 sequence (DNA): TGCGCCAGCAGCTTCCTCACAGATACGCAGTATTTT. Its protein product is CASSFLTDTQYF. Full variable domain (remainder filled in from reference TRBV5-1 and TRBJ2-3): KAGVTQTPRYLIKTRGQQVTLSCSPISGHRSVSWYQQTPGQGLQFLFEYFSETQRNKGNFPGRFSGRQFSNSRSEMNVSTLELGDSALYLCASSFLTDTQYFGPGTRLTVL.

This clone occurred once. The CDR3 is CASSPGGEGTGANVLTF. The CDR3 DNA reads as TGTGCCAGCAGCCCTGGGGGGGAGGGAACTGGGGCCAACGTCCTGACTTTC. The chain carries TRBV7-6 and TRBJ2-6; 7 positions match TRBD2. Looked up from germline, CDR1 is SGHVS and CDR2 is FNYEAQ. This CDR3 is 17 amino acids long. The V segment lost 5 bases and the J segment 2 bases; nucleotides outside the gene matches: 9.

The chain recombines TRBV5-5 with TRBJ2-1, with 9 bases fitting TRBD1. Losses at the gene ends were 3 bases for V and 6 bases for J; bases not matched to a gene: 13. There are 17 residues in the CDR3. Looked up from germline, CDR1 is SGHKS and CDR2 is YYEKEE (reference sequence). The CDR3 protein is CASSSPLGQGIGNEQFF. CDR3 nucleotide sequence: TGTGCCAGCAGCTCCCCTCTGGGACAGGGAATCGGCAATGAGCAGTTCTTC.

This clone was observed once. The rearrangement links TRBV6-5 to TRBJ2-7; D not resolved. The CDR3 spans 14 residues. CDR1 and CDR2 (germline): MNHEY, SVGAGI. The V and J ends lost 6 bases and 2 bases respectively, with 14 bases between them. CDR3 in amino acids: CASSPAERTYEQYF. DNA of the CDR3: TGTGCCAGCAGCCCCGCCGAGCGAACCTACGAGCAGTACTTC.

This rearrangement joins TRBV14 to TRBJ1-1; 8 nucleotides align to TRBD1. After removal of 2 bases from V and 1 base from J, the junction contained 6 bases not matched to a gene. The CDR3 loop spans 16 amino acids. Germline V gene sequence: CDR1 SGHDN, CDR2 FVKESK. The CDR3 DNA reads as TGTGCCAGCAGCCAATCCTTCGGACAGGGGAACACTGAAGCTTTCTTT. Translating it yields CASSQSFGQGNTEAFF.

The chain joins TRBV7-9 to TRBJ2-2; D is uncertain. In germline, CDR1 is SEHNR, CDR2 FQNEAQ (reference sequence). V was pared by 1 base and J by 4 bases, with 10 bases between. The CDR3 covers 15 residues. The CDR3 spells CASSLGASLTGELFF. The CDR3 DNA reads TGTGCCAGCAGCTTAGGGGCAAGCCTCACCGGGGAGCTGTTTTTT.

V usage is TRBV5-4 and J usage is TRBJ1-2; 9 nucleotides line up with TRBD1. The CDR3 length is 14 residues. Looked up from germline, CDR1 is SGHNT and CDR2 is YYREEE (reference sequence). V lost 4 bases and J lost 7; bases outside the gene matches: 8. The CDR3 loop reads CASSPGQGFSGYTF. CDR3 nucleotides: TGTGCCAGCAGCCCGGGACAGGGTTTCAGTGGCTACACCTTC.

This rearrangement joins TRBV30 to TRBJ2-2; the match to TRBD2 covers 14 bases. Germline V gene sequence: CDR1 GTSNPN, CDR2 SVGIG (reference sequence). The CDR3 extends over 16 amino acids. V lost 2 bases and J lost 7; bases outside the gene matches: 6. The CDR3 loop is CAWSLTSGGANGELFF. CDR3 in DNA: TGTGCCTGGAGTTTGACTAGCGGGGGGGCTAACGGGGAGCTGTTTTTT. Variable domain in full (rest from reference TRBV30 and TRBJ2-2): SQTIHQWPATLVQPVGSPLSLECTVEGTSNPNLYWYRQAAGRGLQLLFYSVGIGQISSEVPQNLSASRPQDRQFILSSKKLLLSDSGFYLCAWSLTSGGANGELFFGEGSRLTVL.

This clone was seen just once. The chain has TRBV13 and TRBJ2-5; 8 bases agree with TRBD2. Germline CDR1 reads PRHDT; CDR2 reads FYEKMQ (reference sequence). V dropped 0 bases and J dropped 4; count of bases not matched to a gene: 10. The CDR3 totals 17 residues. The CDR3 loop reads CASSLGPSGSVSETQYF. The CDR3 DNA sequence: TGTGCCAGCAGCTTAGGCCCCAGCGGGAGTGTTTCAGAGACCCAGTACTTC.

V gene TRBV11-2 combines with J gene TRBJ2-3; the D gene is possibly TRBD2 (5 bases). This CDR3 contains 16 residues. Looked up from germline, CDR1 is SGHAT and CDR2 is FQNNGV. V lost 5 bases to trimming and J lost 2 bases, with 17 bases between them. The chain's CDR3 is CASSPGLSPTTDTQYF. In DNA form, the CDR3 reads TGTGCCAGCAGCCCTGGACTTTCCCCGACCACAGATACGCAGTATTTT. Full variable domain (missing parts from reference TRBV11-2 and TRBJ2-3): EAGVAQSPRYKIIEKRQSVAFWCNPISGHATLYWYQQILGQGPKLLIQFQNNGVVDDSQLPKDRFSAERLKGVDSTLKIQPAKLEDSAVYLCASSPGLSPTTDTQYFGPGTRLTVL.

The sample holds a few counts of this clone. The genes are TRBV5-1 and TRBJ1-6; 7 bases map to TRBD1. This CDR3 is 15 amino acids long. Trimming at V came to 3 bases and at J to 7 bases, leaving 7 bases not matched to a gene. In germline, CDR1 is SGHRS, CDR2 YFSETQ. CDR3 sequence reads: CASSSDRAWNSPLHF. The CDR3 bases are TGCGCCAGCAGCTCAGACAGGGCTTGGAATTCACCCCTCCACTTT.

This chain connects TRBV7-2 to TRBJ2-1, with 11 bases lining up with TRBD2. CDR3 length: 15 residues. The ends lost 6 bases at V and 8 bases at J; junction bases unmatched: 9. Germline V gene sequence: CDR1 SGHTA, CDR2 FQGNSA. The DNA for the CDR3 is TGTGCCAGCAGTCTTCCGACTAGCGGGGTTCATGAGCAGTTCTTC. This codes for CASSLPTSGVHEQFF.

In the case of this clone: Other nucleotide sequences in the sample specify the same CDR3. The chain uses TRBV18 and TRBJ1-1; D is possibly TRBD1 (5 bases). CDR1 is KGHSH, CDR2 LQKENI, per germline. The ends were cut back, 3 bases at V and 5 bases at J, with 10 bases in the middle. The CDR3 length is 13 residues. As DNA, the CDR3 is TGTGCCAGCTCACCGGAAAGGGGTACTGAAGCTTTCTTT. As protein: CASSPERGTEAFF.

The chain employs TRBV3-1 (or the pseudogene TRBV3-2) and TRBJ1-2; 8 bases are a match to TRBD1. In germline, CDR1 is LGHDT, CDR2 YNNKEL (reference sequence). CDR3 length: 15 residues. V gave up 6 bases and J gave up 3 bases; unmatched junction bases: 9. The CDR3 protein is CASRYGAGGDYGYTF. For the CDR3, the DNA is TGTGCCAGCAGATACGGGGCAGGGGGCGACTATGGCTACACCTTC.

This sequence joins TRBV5-1 and TRBJ2-3; 16 bases line up with TRBD2. V lost 0 bases and J lost 7; bases outside the gene matches: 11. Germline values: CDR1 SGHRS, CDR2 YFSETQ. The CDR3 spans 19 residues. The CDR3 reads CASSLAAGTSGGAFHTQYF. The CDR3, as DNA: TGCGCCAGCAGCTTGGCCGCCGGGACTAGCGGGGGGGCCTTCCATACGCAGTATTTT.

The chain recombines TRBV24-1 with TRBJ2-1, with TRBD1 matching over 7 bases. The germline V gene encodes CDR1 KGHDR and CDR2 SFDVKD. This CDR3 spans 16 amino acids. V trimming: 3 bases; J trimming: 11 bases; junction bases outside the gene matches: 15. The CDR3 protein is CATSDRGPSGNIQQFF. For the CDR3, the DNA is TGTGCCACCAGTGATAGGGGGCCCAGCGGAAATATCCAGCAGTTCTTC.

The chain uses TRBV18 and TRBJ1-2; D unresolved. The V end lost 2 bases, the J end lost 4 bases, and 11 bases lay between the germline ends. CDR3 length equals 14 residues. From germline, CDR1 is KGHSH and CDR2 LQKENI. The CDR3 reads CASSPERGTYGYTF. In DNA, the CDR3 is TGTGCCAGCTCACCAGAACGGGGAACCTATGGCTACACCTTC.

This clone occurred once. The rearrangement links TRBV7-8 to TRBJ1-1; possibly TRBD1 for D (5 bases). Trimming shortened V by 0 bases and J by 5 bases, and 13 bases separated the two germline ends. Germline CDR1 SGHVS, CDR2 FQNEAQ. CDR3 length: 15 residues. CDR3: CASSLAAGIGTEAFF. CDR3 coding DNA: TGTGCCAGCAGCTTAGCGGCAGGGATTGGGACTGAAGCTTTCTTT.

The rearrangement uses TRBV9 and TRBJ1-4, with unresolved D. CDR1 is SGDLS and CDR2 is YYNGEE in the germline V gene. The length of the CDR3 is 8 residues. V shed 4 bases and J shed 17 bases, with 6 bases lying between them. CDR3 amino acids: CASSPLFF. The CDR3 region has the DNA TGTGCCAGCAGCCCCCTATTTTTT.

V gene TRBV6-5 combines with J gene TRBJ2-7; 7 bases fit TRBD1. V lost 6 bases to trimming and J lost 3 bases; unmatched junction nucleotides: 5. The CDR3 is made up of 13 amino acids. CDR1 and CDR2 (germline): MNHEY, SVGAGI. CDR3 amino acids: CASSQGQLYEQYF. CDR3 nucleotides: TGTGCCAGCAGCCAGGGACAGCTCTACGAGCAGTACTTC.

The chain has TRBV11-2 and TRBJ2-5; 7 bases line up with TRBD2. This CDR3 has 15 amino acids. Germline assignment: CDR1 SGHAT and CDR2 FQNNGV. V shed 1 base and J 3 bases; nucleotides not matched to a gene: 5. CDR3 amino acids: CASSLVGTTEETQYF. Here the CDR3 DNA reads TGTGCCAGCAGCTTAGTTGGGACTACGGAAGAGACCCAGTACTTC.

The chain employs TRBV6-1 and TRBJ2-6; D is unclear. This CDR3 region has 16 residues. The germline CDR1 and CDR2 sequences are MNHNS and SASEGT. The V gene lost 3 bases and the J gene lost 0 bases, with 9 bases spanning the gap. The CDR3 nucleotides read TGTGCCAGCAGTGACGGCGGCATCTCTGGGGCCAACGTCCTGACTTTC. It is translated as CASSDGGISGANVLTF.

Worth noting for this clone: In the same sample, other DNA sequences code for this CDR3. This sequence joins TRBV29-1 and TRBJ1-2; no clear D. V lost 4 bases and J 2 bases, leaving 8 bases between the germline ends. Germline CDR1 SQVTM, CDR2 ANQGSEA. This CDR3 region has 12 residues. The CDR3, as DNA: TGCAGCGTTGGTTCCGGGAACTATGGCTACACCTTC. As protein: CSVGSGNYGYTF.

The rearrangement joins TRBV6-2 or TRBV6-3 to TRBJ2-3; D perhaps matches TRBD2 (6 bases). Germline CDR1 MNHEY, CDR2 SVGEGT. V was shortened by 5 bases and J by 1 base, with 28 bases between the two germline ends. The CDR3 is 20 amino acids. CDR3 in amino acids: CASSIAAGTWIDGGTDTQYF. CDR3 nucleotide sequence: TGTGCCAGCAGTATCGCCGCCGGGACTTGGATTGACGGGGGCACAGATACGCAGTATTTT.

The CDR3 DNA is TGTGCCTGGAGTGTACAACGACAGGGTGGCACTGAAGCTTTCTTT. Translated, it gives CAWSVQRQGGTEAFF. The chain carries TRBV30 and TRBJ1-1; 7 positions agree with TRBD1. CDR3 length equals 15 residues. The germline gives CDR1 GTSNPN, CDR2 SVGIG (reference sequence). Trimming cost V 0 bases and J 4 bases; bases outside gene matches: 8.